This entry features one T cell receptor (beta chain) sequence. Its cognate antigen has yet to be identified. It has no much larger one-base neighbor in the sample; base qualities were not kept. V is cut back by 4 bases and J by 6 bases, with 12 bases in the junction unmatched. The CDR3 holds 16 amino acids from the cysteine to the phenylalanine. The retained sequence is limited to the CDR3, 48 bases, with the frame set at the first base. The germline V gene encodes CDR1 SGHTA and CDR2 FQGNSA. The donors were healthy, HIV-negative adults who had no recently reported acute infections or vaccinations. Only Caucasian adults living in Nashville, Tennessee, USA were represented among the donors. CD4+ T cells were enriched through magnetic negative selection, after which naive cells were positively selected on CD45RA and the remaining negative fraction served as the memory subset. Blood was collected by leukapheresis, and PBMCs were isolated by Ficoll-Histopaque density gradient centrifugation and then cryopreserved in liquid nitrogen vapor phase. Purity and quantity of every magnetically sorted T cell population were checked by analytical flow cytometry. Each sorted fraction had its genomic DNA isolated and then quantified by UV absorbance on a Nanodrop 2000c.

Using the deep immunoSEQ assay, multiplex PCR amplified TCR CDR3 regions from genomic DNA. Genomic DNA extracted from each cell subset was distributed evenly over all wells of several immunoSEQ 96-well plates, and each plate served as one replicate. For sorted subsets, about 210 ng of genomic DNA, equivalent to around 29,000 T cell genomes, went into each replicate PCR. Purified libraries were quantified with a Qubit 3.0 fluorometer, sized on a Bioanalyzer 2100, and re-quantified with the KAPA Library Quantification kit. Every immunoSEQ 96-well plate was sequenced on a separate single-read 150-cycle Illumina NextSeq 550 flow cell. The paper's processing steps were these. Because the immunoSEQ output held only junctional sequences and lacked quality scores, the filtering could not match the filtering applied to full-length reads. Sequences were annotated with PyIR, a Python wrapper for IgBLAST v1.9, using IMGT germline references to assign V/J genes and CDR3. Reads with weak V/J assignments (E-value above 1e-6), missing CDR3, stop codons, out-of-frame junctions, or ambiguous translated residues were removed. A V3J clonotype was defined by an identical inferred V gene, J gene, and CDR3 amino acid sequence. To compute the percentage overlap between repertoires, the number of shared unique clonotypes was divided by the size of the smaller repertoire. Three approaches were used to assess repertoire richness: RTK rarefaction, the Chao1 estimator, and Recon v2.1 estimates of unobserved clonotypes. OLGA was used to compute generation probabilities for all TCRbeta clonotypes that the gDNA method yielded from a handful of donors. TCRdb limited this immuneACCESS table to in-frame rearrangements with V and J called. A share of clones is missing; checked studies link under half to unresolved V genes, and the rest is unexplained. V and J calls and clone size follow that table, whereas D and trimming were derived from the DNA. This sample gives some 900,000 clones in total; 70% to 85% of them show up just once. In total, the top ten clones hold around 1.4% of the sample.

The source of the sample is a study of shared clonotypes between healthy human individuals (dated by TCRdb to the early 2020s). About the investigation overall: The cohort comprised a couple of women and a few men aged 18 to 49 years. For each donor, CD4 naive and CD4 memory were each run on three plates, CD8 naive on two plates, and CD8 memory on one plate. To estimate repertoire size and how much clonotype sharing occurs between individuals, the study deeply sequenced the blood TCR repertoires of five healthy adults. Libraries were prepared and TCR repertoires were sequenced by different laboratories using diverse techniques, in order to increase sequencing depth and limit assay-specific biases. Per donor, leukapheresis produced somewhere between about 0.94 and 9 billion PBMCs. Overall study results and their limits: Based on pairwise subsampling, the degree of clonotype sharing among donors was expected to be affected by sequencing depth. Sharing across several donors was observed for approximately 5% of naive CD4, around 3.5% of naive CD8, 2% to 2.5% of memory CD4, and 0.4% of memory CD8 clonotypes. Rarefaction of sorted-subset datasets indicated incomplete sequencing despite the large sequencing depth. Estimated clonotype richness was generally larger for naive than for memory subsets. Sampling was restricted to blood, and TCR repertoires in tissue are likely to differ from TCR repertoires in blood. The genetic and exposure-history diversity represented was limited by the small number of donors. Compared with non-shared clonotypes, the clonotypes found in all four sorted-subset donors had higher generation probabilities.

This TCR was recovered from a young man in good health. Material for sequencing was memory CD4+ T cells sorted from blood. According to the study, the label for this sample's cell subset or site signals: CD45RA-negative fraction. Recombination connected TRBV7-2 to TRBJ2-3; TRBD2 aligns with 8 central bases. Read as DNA, the sequence is TGTGCCAGCAGCTCTAGCGGGCGTCTTATCTATGATACGCAGTATTTT. Protein translation: CASSSSGRLIYDTQYF. When the CDR3 is completed using the reference TRBV7-2 and TRBJ2-3 genes on either side, the full variable domain is GAGVSQSPSNKVTEKGKDVELRCDPISGHTALYWYRQSLGQGLEFLIYFQGNSAPDKSGLPSDRFSAERTGGSVSTLTIQRTQQEDSAVYLCASSSSGRLIYDTQYFGPGTRLTVL.